This T cell receptor (beta chain) was identified in a study of patients and donors after allogeneic stem cell transplantation. The sample holds a few counts of this clonotype. MiXCR, applied by TCRdb to the RT-PCR reads, yields one record per CDR3 protein. The table lists approximately 1,300 distinct CDR3 sequences, around 35% of them singletons. Germline V gives CDR1 SGHNT, CDR2 YENEEA. The CDR3 spans 15 residues. V was clipped by 5 bases and J by 4 bases; unmatched bases: 8. This TCR came from a human donor who was either an allogeneic HSCT recipient or a stem cell or donor lymphocyte infusion donor (not recorded which). It is not recorded whose cells these are; they may come from a transplant donor. The genes are TRBV11-3 and TRBJ1-3; 7 nucleotides agree with TRBD1. Input material: blood, either unsorted or a sorted T cell fraction (not recorded which). CDR3 loop: CASSPRDSSGNTIYF. CDR3 bases: TGTGCCAGCAGCCCGCGGGACAGCTCAGGAAACACCATATATTTT.